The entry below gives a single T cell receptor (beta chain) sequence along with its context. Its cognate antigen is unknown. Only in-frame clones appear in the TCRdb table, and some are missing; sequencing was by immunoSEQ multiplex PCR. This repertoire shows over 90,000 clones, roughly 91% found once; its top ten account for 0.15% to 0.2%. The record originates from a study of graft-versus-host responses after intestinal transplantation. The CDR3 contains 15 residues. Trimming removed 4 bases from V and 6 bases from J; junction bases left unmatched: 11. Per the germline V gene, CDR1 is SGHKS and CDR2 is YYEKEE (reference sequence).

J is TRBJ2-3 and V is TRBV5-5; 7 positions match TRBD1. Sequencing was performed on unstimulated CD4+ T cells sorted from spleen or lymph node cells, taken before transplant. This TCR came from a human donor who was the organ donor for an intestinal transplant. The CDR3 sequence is CASSLGTVGLDTQYF. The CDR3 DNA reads TGTGCCAGCAGCCTCGGGACAGTCGGTTTGGATACGCAGTATTTT.